These T cell receptor beta chains were read from a single sample in a study of glioma-infiltrating T cells after dendritic cell vaccination. The protocol was immunoSEQ multiplex PCR, while the TCRdb copy is restricted to in-frame clones and leaves out a portion. The table shows 85,000 to 100,000 clones, with 75% to 85% occurring only once. The material was blood, obtained after dendritic cell vaccination. These receptors were collected from a human donor with glioblastoma. Each CDR3 is given with its conserved first and last residue. A D gene is named only where the DNA matches it firmly. Where a row states a size, it is once, few, many or the class of an expanded clone; other rows omit it.

DNA,CDR3,V,size,J,D
TGCAGCGCGGGGACAGGGGGAGACACTGAAGCTTTCTTT,CSAGTGGDTEAFF,TRBV29-1,.,TRBJ1-1,TRBD1
TGTGCCAGCGCAAGCAGGGGAACAGATACGCAGTATTTT,CASASRGTDTQYF,TRBV5-4,.,TRBJ2-3,.
TGCGCCAGCAGCCAAGAGGGCAGGACTAATGAAAAACTGTTTTTT,CASSQEGRTNEKLFF,TRBV4-1,few,TRBJ1-4,.
TGCAGCGGCGGATCCACAGATACGCAGTATTTT,CSGGSTDTQYF,TRBV29-1,.,TRBJ2-3,.
TGTGCCAGCAGCACGGGGGCGACAGGGGGCACTGAAGCTTTCTTT,CASSTGATGGTEAFF,TRBV7-2,.,TRBJ1-1,TRBD1
TGTGCCAGCAGCACCGGACAGGGATCGGTCGAGCAGTACTTC,CASSTGQGSVEQYF,TRBV11-3,.,TRBJ2-7,TRBD1
TGTGCCATCAGGGTCAGGGGCAATGAGCAGTTCTTC,CAIRVRGNEQFF,TRBV10-3,once,TRBJ2-1,.
TGTGCCAGCAGTCTCAGGGGGCCGATGAACACTGAAGCTTTCTTT,CASSLRGPMNTEAFF,TRBV2,.,TRBJ1-1,TRBD1
TGTGCCAGCAGTGAACGGGAAAAACTGTTTTTT,CASSEREKLFF,TRBV2,.,TRBJ1-4,.
TGTGCCAGCAGTCCTGACCCAGGAGGGACCCAGTACTTC,CASSPDPGGTQYF,TRBV7-9,.,TRBJ2-5,.
TGCGCCAGCAGCTTGGGAATAGCGAAGTCTCAAGAGACCCAGTACTTC,CASSLGIAKSQETQYF,TRBV5-1,.,TRBJ2-5,.
TGTGCCGGATCGCGGGGCGATGAGCAGTTCTTC,CAGSRGDEQFF,TRBV9,once,TRBJ2-1,.
TGTGCCAGCAGTCCCCCGACAGGGGCGAACACTGAAGCTTTCTTT,CASSPPTGANTEAFF,TRBV6-5,.,TRBJ1-1,TRBD1
TGTGCCAGCAGCTTAGATCTCTATGGCTACACCTTC,CASSLDLYGYTF,TRBV7-8,.,TRBJ1-2,.
TGTGCCAGCAGCTTATCAGGGGACGGGGAGCTGTTTTTT,CASSLSGDGELFF,TRBV7-3,.,TRBJ2-2,.
TGTGCCAGTAGTATCAGGGTAGCGGGAGAGTTCTCCGGGGAGCTGTTTTTT,CASSIRVAGEFSGELFF,TRBV19,.,TRBJ2-2,TRBD2
TGTGCCAGCGTAAGGCCGGGACAGGGCAATCCCGCTAGCACAGATACGCAGTATTTT,CASVRPGQGNPASTDTQYF,TRBV5-6,.,TRBJ2-3,TRBD1
TGTGCCAGCACAACCTTGCGCGAGCAGTACTTC,CASTTLREQYF,TRBV2,.,TRBJ2-7,.
TGTGCCAGCAGCTTAACAGGGTTACCCCTCCACTTT,CASSLTGLPLHF,TRBV7-9,few,TRBJ1-6,.